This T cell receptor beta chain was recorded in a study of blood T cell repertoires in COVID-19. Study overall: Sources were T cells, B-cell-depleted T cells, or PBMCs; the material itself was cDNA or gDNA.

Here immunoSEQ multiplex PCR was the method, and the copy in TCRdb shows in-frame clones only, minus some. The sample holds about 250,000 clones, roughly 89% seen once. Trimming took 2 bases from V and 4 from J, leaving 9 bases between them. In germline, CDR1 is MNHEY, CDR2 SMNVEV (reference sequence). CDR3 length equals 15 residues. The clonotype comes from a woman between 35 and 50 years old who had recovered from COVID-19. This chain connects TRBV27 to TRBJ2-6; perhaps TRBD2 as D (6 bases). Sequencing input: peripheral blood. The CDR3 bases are TGTGCCAGCAGTTTAGGGGGGAACGGGGCCAACGTCCTGACTTTC. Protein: CASSLGGNGANVLTF.